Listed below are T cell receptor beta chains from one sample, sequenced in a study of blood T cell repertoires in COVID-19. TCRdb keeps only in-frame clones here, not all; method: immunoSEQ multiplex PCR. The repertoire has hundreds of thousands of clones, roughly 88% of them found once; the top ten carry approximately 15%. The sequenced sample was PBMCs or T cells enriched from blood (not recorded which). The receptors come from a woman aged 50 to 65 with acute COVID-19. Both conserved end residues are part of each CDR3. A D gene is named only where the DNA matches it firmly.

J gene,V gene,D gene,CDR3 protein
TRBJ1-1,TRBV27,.,CASSLHRNTEAFF
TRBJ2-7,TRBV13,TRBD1,CASSPQGARTYEQYF
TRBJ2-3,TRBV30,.,CAWRIRGITDTQYF
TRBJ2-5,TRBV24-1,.,CATSPAEEETQYF
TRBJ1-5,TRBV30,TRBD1,CAWTVPGGENQPQHF
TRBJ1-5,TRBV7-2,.,CASSSQGNQPQHF
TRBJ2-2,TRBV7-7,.,CASSLSPGVTGELFF
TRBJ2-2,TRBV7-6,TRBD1,CASSFDRAGELFF
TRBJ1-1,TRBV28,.,CASRDSGSVTDEAFF
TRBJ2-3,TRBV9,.,CASSEGAVSTDTQYF
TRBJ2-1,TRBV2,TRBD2,CASKGLAVSSYNEQFF
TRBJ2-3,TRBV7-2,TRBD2,CASTRTSGSPDTQYF
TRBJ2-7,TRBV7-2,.,CASSLGTPYEQYF
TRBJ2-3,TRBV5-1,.,CASSLGQVGTDTQYF
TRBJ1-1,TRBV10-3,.,CAISVEGGGNTEAFF
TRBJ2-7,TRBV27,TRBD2,CASKRGDYEQYF
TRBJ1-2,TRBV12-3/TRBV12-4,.,CASSLGRIYGYTF
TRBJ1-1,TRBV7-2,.,CASSLVGGAAEAFF
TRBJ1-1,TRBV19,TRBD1,CASSMGQIMNTEAFF
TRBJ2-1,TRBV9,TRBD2,CASSVEAGAPYNEQFF
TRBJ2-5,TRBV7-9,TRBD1,CASSPGTVLQETQYF
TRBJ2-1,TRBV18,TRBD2,CASSPGLAAYNEQFF
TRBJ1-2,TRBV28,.,CASSFRGSSLELYGYTF
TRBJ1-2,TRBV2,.,CASSPRVGGNYGYTF
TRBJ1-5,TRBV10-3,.,CAISELNQPQHF
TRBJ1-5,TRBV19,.,CASSPLAGGTVQPQHF
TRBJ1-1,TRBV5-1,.,CASSFPRHEAFF
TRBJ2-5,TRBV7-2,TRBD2,CASGSGRALQETQYF
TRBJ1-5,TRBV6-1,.,CASSARLTGLNQPQHF
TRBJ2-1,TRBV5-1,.,CASSTTGQTYNEQFF
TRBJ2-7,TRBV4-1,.,CASSPSQGPGHYEQYF
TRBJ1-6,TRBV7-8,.,CASSLVQLNSPLHF
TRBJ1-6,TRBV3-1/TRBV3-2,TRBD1,CASSQAGGPTNSPLHF
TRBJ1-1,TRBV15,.,CATSELQGPVTEAFF
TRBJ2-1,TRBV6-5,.,CASSYSVGGLNNEQFF
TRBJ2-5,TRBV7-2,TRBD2,CASSWTSGSKETQYF
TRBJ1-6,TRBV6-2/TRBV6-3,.,CASSLRTSGLVNSPLHF
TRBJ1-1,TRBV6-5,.,CASRKRGGMNTEAFF
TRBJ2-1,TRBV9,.,CASSVGSDFYNEQFF
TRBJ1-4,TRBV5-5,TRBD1,CASSGQGATNEKLFF
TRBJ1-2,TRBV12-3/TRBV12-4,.,CASGGGFAYGYTF
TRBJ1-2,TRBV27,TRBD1,CASSISRTGAGYTF
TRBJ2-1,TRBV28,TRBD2,CASRPGTSGNNEQFF
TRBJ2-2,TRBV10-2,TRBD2,CASRFAGGSAGELFF
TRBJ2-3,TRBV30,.,CAWSVGGSADTQYF
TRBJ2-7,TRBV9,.,CASSAGGQGSYEQYF
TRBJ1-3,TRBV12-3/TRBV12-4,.,CASSYSSGNTIYF
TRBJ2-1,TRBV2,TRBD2,CASRPGLAGVLSYNEQFF
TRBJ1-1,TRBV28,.,CASLGPTNTEAFF
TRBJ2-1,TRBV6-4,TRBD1,CASSEGQGAYNEQFF
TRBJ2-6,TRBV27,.,CASGGVIGANVLTF
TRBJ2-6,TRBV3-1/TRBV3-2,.,CASSQRGVSGGANVLTF
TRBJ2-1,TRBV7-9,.,CATEGEQFF
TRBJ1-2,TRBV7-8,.,CASSLMAGDYGYTF
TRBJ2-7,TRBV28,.,CASSFRGTNEQYF
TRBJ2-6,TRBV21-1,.,CASSLQGGAHSGANVLTF
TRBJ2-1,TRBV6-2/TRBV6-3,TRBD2,CASSSRGSYNEQFF
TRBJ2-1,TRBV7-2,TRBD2,CASSLTGTSTNEQFF
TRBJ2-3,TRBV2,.,CASSGSAASTDTQYF
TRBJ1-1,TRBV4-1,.,CASSQGGWDEAFF